What follows is one T cell receptor (beta chain) and its context. Profiled with immunoSEQ multiplex PCR; TCRdb holds only in-frame clones, not every one. The sample holds tens of thousands of clones; roughly nine tenths are singletons and the top ten take roughly 2%. This entry is derived from a study of T cells in tuberculosis. This clonotype was obtained from a donor between 10 and 35 years old with latent tuberculosis or without tuberculosis infection. The sample taken for sequencing was PBMCs.

This CDR3 reads CASLERTGHSSGANVLTF. As DNA, the CDR3 is TGTGCCAGCCTCGAGAGGACAGGGCATTCCTCTGGGGCCAACGTCCTGACTTTC. The chain joins TRBV28 to TRBJ2-6; 8 nucleotides agree with TRBD1. The CDR3 has 18 amino acids. The germline CDR1 and CDR2 sequences are MDHEN and SYDVKM. The ends lost 8 bases at V and 0 bases at J; junction bases unmatched: 12.